One sample yielded the 2 T cell receptor beta chains listed below, sequenced in a study of cytomegalovirus exposure and HLA in healthy donors. A multiplex PCR was run with 60 Vbeta primers and 13 Jbeta primers. Sequenced by immunoSEQ multiplex PCR; TCRdb stores in-frame clones only, minus some. This sample has around 170,000 clones, with over 70% found just once. Sequenced sample: PBMCs. The receptors come from a woman aged 18 to 35 in good health and CMV-seronegative.

About this clone: The junction differs from germline at one of its ends, possibly a read error. The chain combines TRBV7-9 with TRBJ1-3; D unresolved. This CDR3 is built from 16 residues. Germline values: CDR1 SEHNR, CDR2 FQNEAQ (reference sequence). CDR3 residues: CSSSLPLTASGNTIYF. Written as DNA, the CDR3 is TGTTCCAGCAGCTTACCCCTTACAGCCTCTGGAAACACCATATATTTT.

This chain connects TRBV4-1 to TRBJ2-5; D call uncertain. Judging by the DNA end, TRBJ2-7 fits better; the J call may be wrong. CDR3 size: 13 residues. Germline V lookup: CDR1 MGHRA, CDR2 YSYEKL. The DNA for the CDR3 is TGCGCCAGCAGCCCAAGTGATTTCTACGAGCAGTACTTC. Translating gives CASSPSDFYEQYF.